This T cell receptor beta chain stems from a study of OX40 agonist ivuxolimab in advanced cancers. Concerning this clone itself: The antigen remains unidentified.

TCRdb keeps only in-frame clones here, not all; method: immunoSEQ multiplex PCR. There are roughly 100,000 clones in the sample; around 95% occur only once, and approximately 2% lies in the top ten. Findings and caveats of the study: In the 0.1 to 3.0 mg/kg range, CD4+ and CD8+ blood T cells had expanded clonally by week 6. Normalized T-cell clonal expansion was also low in some nonresponders. Relative to CD4+, CD8+ T cells held more expanded clones on average.

This TCR derives from an adult with an advanced solid tumor such as melanoma, head and neck, liver or kidney cancer. This sample comprised CD4+ or CD8+ T cells sorted from blood, obtained in a trial of the OX40 agonist ivuxolimab.

CDR3 residues: CAISGAPRATNEKLFF. The CDR3 DNA reads TGTGCCATCAGTGGAGCCCCAAGGGCAACTAATGAAAAACTGTTTTTT. The chain joins TRBV10-3 to TRBJ1-4, with D uncertain. Trimming took off 4 bases at V and 0 bases at J, with 12 bases between the two ends. CDR1 and CDR2 (germline): ENHRY, SYGVKD. The CDR3 has 16 residues.